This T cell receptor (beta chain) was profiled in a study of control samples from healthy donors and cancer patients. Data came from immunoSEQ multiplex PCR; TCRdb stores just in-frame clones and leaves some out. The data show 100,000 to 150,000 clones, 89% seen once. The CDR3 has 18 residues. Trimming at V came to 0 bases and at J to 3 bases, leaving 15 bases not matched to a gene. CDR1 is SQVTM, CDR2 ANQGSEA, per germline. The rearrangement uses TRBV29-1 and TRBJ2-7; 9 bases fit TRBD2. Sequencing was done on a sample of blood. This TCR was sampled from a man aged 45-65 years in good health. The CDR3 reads CSVEDPADSGGPYYEQYF. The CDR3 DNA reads TGCAGCGTTGAAGATCCTGCGGATAGCGGGGGACCCTACTACGAGCAGTACTTC.